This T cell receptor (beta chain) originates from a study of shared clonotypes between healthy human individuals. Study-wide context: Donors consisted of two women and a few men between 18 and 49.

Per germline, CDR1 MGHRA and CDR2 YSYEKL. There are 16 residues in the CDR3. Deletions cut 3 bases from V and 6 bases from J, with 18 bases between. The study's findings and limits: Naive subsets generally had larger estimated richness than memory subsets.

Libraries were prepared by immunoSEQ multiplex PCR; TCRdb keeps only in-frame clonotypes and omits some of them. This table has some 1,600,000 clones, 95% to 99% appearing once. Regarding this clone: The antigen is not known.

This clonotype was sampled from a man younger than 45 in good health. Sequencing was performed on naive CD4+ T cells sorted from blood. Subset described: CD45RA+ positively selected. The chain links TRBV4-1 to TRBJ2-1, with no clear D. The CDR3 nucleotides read TGCGCCAGCAGCCAGCCTGGCCGACGGGTGGGCAATGAGCAGTTCTTC. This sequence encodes CASSQPGRRVGNEQFF.